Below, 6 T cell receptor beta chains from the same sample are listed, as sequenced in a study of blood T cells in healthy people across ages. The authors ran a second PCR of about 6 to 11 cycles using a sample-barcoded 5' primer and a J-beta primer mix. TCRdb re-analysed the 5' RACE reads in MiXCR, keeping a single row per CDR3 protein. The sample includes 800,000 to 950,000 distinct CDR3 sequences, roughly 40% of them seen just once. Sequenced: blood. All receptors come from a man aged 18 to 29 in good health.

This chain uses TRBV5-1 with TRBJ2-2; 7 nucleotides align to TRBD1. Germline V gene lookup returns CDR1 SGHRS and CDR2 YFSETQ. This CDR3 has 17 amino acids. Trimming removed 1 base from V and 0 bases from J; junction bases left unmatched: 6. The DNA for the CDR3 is TGCGCCAGCAGCTTGAGACGGGGACAGACGAACACCGGGGAGCTGTTTTTT. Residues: CASSLRRGQTNTGELFF.

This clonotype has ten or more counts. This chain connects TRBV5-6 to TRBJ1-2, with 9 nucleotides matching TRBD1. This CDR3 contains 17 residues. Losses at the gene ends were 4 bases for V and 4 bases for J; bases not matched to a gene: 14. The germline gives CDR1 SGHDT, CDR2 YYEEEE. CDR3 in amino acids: CASSPVSGDREIYGYTF. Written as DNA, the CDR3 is TGTGCCAGCAGCCCTGTATCCGGGGACAGGGAGATCTATGGCTACACCTTC.

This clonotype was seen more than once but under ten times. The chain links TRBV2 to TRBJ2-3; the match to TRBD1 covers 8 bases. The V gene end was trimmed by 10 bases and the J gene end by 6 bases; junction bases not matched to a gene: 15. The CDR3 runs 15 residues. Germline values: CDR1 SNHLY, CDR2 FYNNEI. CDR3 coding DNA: TGTGCCACGACAGGGGCCTCCGCGAGTATGGATACGCAGTATTTT. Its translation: CATTGASASMDTQYF.

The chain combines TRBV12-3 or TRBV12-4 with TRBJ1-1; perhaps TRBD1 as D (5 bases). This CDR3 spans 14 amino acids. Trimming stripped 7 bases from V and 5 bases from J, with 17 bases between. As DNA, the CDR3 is TGTGCCAGCACCCTCCTGGGGGAGGAGACTGAAGCTTTCTTT. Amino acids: CASTLLGEETEAFF.

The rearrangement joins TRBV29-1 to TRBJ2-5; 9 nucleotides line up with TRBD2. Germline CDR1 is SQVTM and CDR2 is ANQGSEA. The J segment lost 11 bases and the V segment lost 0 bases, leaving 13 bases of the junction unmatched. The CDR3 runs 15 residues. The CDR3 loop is CSVEDLGTSLNEQYF. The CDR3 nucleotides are TGCAGCGTTGAAGATCTTGGGACTAGCTTGAATGAGCAGTACTTC.

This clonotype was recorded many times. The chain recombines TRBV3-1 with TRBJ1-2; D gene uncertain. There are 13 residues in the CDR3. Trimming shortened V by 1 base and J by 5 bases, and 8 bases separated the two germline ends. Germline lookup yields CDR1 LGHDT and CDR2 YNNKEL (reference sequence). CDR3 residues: CASSQAIGYGYTF. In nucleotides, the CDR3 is TGTGCCAGCAGCCAAGCAATTGGGTATGGCTACACCTTC.